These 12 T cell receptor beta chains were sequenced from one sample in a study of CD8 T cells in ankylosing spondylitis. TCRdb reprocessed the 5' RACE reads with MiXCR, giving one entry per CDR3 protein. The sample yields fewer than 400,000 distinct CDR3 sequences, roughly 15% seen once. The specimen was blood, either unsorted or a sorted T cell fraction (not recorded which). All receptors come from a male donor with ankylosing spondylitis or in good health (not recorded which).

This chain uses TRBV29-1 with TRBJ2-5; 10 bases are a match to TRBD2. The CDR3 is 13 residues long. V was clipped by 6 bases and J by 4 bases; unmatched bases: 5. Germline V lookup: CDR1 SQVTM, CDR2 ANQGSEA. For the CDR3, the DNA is TGCAGCGTCCTAGCGGGAGATGGAGAGACCCAGTACTTC. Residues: CSVLAGDGETQYF.

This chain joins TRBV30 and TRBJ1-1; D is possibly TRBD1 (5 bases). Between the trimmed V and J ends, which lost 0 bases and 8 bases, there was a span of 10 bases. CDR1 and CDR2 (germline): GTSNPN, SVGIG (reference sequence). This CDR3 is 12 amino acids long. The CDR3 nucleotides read TGTGCCTGGAGTGTGGGGCTTGTGGAAGCTTTCTTT. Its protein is CAWSVGLVEAFF.

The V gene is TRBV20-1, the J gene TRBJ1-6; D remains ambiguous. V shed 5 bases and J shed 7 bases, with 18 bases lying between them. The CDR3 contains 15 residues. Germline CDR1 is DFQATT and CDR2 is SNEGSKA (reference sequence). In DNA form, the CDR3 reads TGCAGTGCTCAGGACGAAGGGTGGAGGAATTCACCCCTCCACTTT. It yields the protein CSAQDEGWRNSPLHF.

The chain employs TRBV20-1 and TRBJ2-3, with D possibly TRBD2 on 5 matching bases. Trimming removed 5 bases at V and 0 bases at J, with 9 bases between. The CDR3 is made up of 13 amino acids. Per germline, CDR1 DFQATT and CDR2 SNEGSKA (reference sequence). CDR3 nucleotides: TGCAGTGCTCGGACTTCTAGCACAGATACGCAGTATTTT. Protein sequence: CSARTSSTDTQYF.

CDR3 protein: CASSSLRTPPDGNQPQHF. The CDR3 nucleotides read TGCGCCAGCAGCTCCCTACGGACACCCCCTGACGGCAATCAGCCCCAGCATTTT. The chain uses TRBV5-1 and TRBJ1-5, with a possible D match to TRBD1 (5 bases). Germline lookup yields CDR1 SGHRS and CDR2 YFSETQ. V shed 3 bases and J shed 2 bases, with 21 bases lying between them. CDR3 length: 18 amino acids.

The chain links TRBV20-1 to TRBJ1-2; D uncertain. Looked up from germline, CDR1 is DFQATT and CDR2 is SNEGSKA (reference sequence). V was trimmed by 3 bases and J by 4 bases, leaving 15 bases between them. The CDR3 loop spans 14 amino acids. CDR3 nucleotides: TGCAGTGCTAGCACCGGCCCTGGGGTCTATGGCTACACCTTC. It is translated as CSASTGPGVYGYTF.

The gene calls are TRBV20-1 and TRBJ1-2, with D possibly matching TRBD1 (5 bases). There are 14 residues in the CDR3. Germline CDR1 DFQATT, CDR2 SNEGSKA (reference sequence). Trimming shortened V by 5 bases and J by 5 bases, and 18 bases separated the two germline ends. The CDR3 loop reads CSAGRTTETYGYTF. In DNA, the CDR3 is TGCAGTGCTGGAAGGACGACAGAAACGTATGGCTACACCTTC.

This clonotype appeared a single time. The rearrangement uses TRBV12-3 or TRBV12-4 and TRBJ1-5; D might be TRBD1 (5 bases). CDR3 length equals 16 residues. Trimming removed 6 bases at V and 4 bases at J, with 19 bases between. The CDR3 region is CASRLSDSGENQPQHF. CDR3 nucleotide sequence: TGTGCCAGCAGACTCTCAGACAGTGGGGAGAATCAGCCCCAGCATTTT.

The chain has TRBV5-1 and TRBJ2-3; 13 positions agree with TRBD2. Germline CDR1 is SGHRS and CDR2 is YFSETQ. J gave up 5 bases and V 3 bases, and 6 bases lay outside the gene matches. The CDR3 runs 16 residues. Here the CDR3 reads CASSWETSGGRDTQYF. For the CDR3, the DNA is TGCGCCAGCAGCTGGGAGACTAGCGGGGGGCGAGATACGCAGTATTTT.

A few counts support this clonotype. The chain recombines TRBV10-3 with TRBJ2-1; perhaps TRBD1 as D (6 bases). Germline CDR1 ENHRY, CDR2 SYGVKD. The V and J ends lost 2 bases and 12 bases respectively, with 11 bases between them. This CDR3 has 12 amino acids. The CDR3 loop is CAISEPTGGQFF. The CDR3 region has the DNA TGTGCCATCAGTGAGCCGACAGGTGGGCAGTTCTTC.

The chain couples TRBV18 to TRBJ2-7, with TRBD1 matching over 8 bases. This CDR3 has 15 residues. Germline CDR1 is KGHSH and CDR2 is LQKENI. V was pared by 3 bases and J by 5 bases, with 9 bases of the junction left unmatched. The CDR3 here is CASSPLVTGADEQYF. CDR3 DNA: TGTGCCAGCTCACCTCTTGTGACAGGGGCCGACGAGCAGTACTTC.

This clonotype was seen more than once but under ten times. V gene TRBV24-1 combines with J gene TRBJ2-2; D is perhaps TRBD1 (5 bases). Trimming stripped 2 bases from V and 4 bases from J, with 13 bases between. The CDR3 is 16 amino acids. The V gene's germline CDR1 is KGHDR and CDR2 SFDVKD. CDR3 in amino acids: CATSDWGPRGTGELFF. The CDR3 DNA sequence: TGTGCCACCAGTGATTGGGGCCCAAGGGGCACCGGGGAGCTGTTTTTT.